The entry that follows covers one T cell receptor beta chain sequence. The target antigen is unknown. The sample is drawn from a study of T-cell memory formation after mild COVID-19. Turning to the study itself: TCR clusters were mostly donor specific. Study conclusions and caveats: Those CD4+ clones that contracted were mainly in CM and EM (CD8+ ones in EMRA).

5'RACE with constant-segment primers yielded barcoded, UMI-tagged TCR alpha and TCR beta cDNA libraries. Each CDR3 protein gets one entry after TCRdb re-called the 5' RACE reads with MiXCR. The sample carries roughly 350,000 distinct CDR3 sequences, 28% recorded once. The clonotype originates from an adult woman who had mild COVID-19 (a few samples of this study predate the infection). Cell type and time point are not known. Sequences were obtained from PBMCs or a T cell subset sorted from them (not recorded which).

CDR3 in amino acids: CASSRLADQETQYF. In DNA form, the CDR3 reads TGTGCCAGCAGCCGACTAGCGGACCAAGAGACCCAGTACTTC. The chain has TRBV11-2 and TRBJ2-5, with 9 positions matching TRBD2. J gave up 0 bases and V 5 bases, and 1 base lay outside the gene matches. The CDR3 is made up of 14 amino acids. Germline assignment: CDR1 SGHAT and CDR2 FQNNGV.